The 2 T cell receptor beta chains presented below share a single source sample, sequenced in a study of cytomegalovirus exposure and HLA in healthy donors. Produced via immunoSEQ multiplex PCR; TCRdb's table is partial and in-frame only. The data show 150,000 to 200,000 clones, with around 81% seen just once and 2.5% to 3% held by the top ten. Sample: PBMCs. These receptors came from a woman between 18 and 29 years old in good health and CMV-seropositive.

The chain has TRBV6-5 and TRBJ1-2; the D gene is possibly TRBD1 (5 bases). Germline V gives CDR1 MNHEY, CDR2 SVGAGI. Deletions cut 4 bases from V and 4 bases from J, with 13 bases between. The CDR3 is 14 residues long. The CDR3 here is CASSSHPRVYGYTF. In nucleotides, the CDR3 is TGTGCCAGCAGTTCCCACCCCAGGGTCTATGGCTACACCTTC.

The rearrangement links TRBV27 to TRBJ1-1; D gene unclear. CDR3 length: 16 residues. V dropped 6 bases and J dropped 0 bases, with 17 bases sitting between them. From germline, CDR1 is MNHEY and CDR2 SMNVEV (reference sequence). CDR3 sequence (DNA): TGTGCCAGCAGCCACCGAGGGTTCGCCGTGAACACTGAAGCTTTCTTT. It is translated as CASSHRGFAVNTEAFF.